The 7 T cell receptor beta chains below all came from one sample that was sequenced in a study of blood T cells in healthy people across ages. Primed by a sample-barcoded 5' primer and a J-beta primer mix, a second PCR proceeded for about 6 to 12 cycles. Each CDR3 protein gets one entry after TCRdb re-called the 5' RACE reads with MiXCR. Among 1.5 million to 2 million distinct CDR3 sequences listed, around 36% were seen once. Sequences were obtained from blood. These receptors originate from a young woman in good health.

The V and J genes are TRBV3-1 and TRBJ2-1; 7 bases line up with TRBD2. This CDR3 is 14 amino acids long. Per the germline V gene, CDR1 is LGHDT and CDR2 is YNNKEL (reference sequence). Trimming took 5 bases from V and 3 from J; bases not matched to a gene: 4. This chain's CDR3 is CASSNRDYYNEQFF. The DNA of the CDR3 is TGTGCCAGCAGCAACCGGGACTACTACAATGAGCAGTTCTTC.

There are a few counts of this clonotype. The chain carries TRBV19 and TRBJ2-7, with TRBD2 as a possible D gene (7 bases). V lost 3 bases and J 3 bases, leaving 15 bases between the germline ends. Germline V gives CDR1 LNHDA, CDR2 SQIVND (reference sequence). This CDR3 spans 15 amino acids. CDR3 nucleotides: TGTGCCAGTAGTATTGGGGCGGGGGCCCGCTACGAGCAGTACTTC. It translates to CASSIGAGARYEQYF.

The V gene is TRBV5-5, the J gene TRBJ2-5; 8 bases fit TRBD1. Germline V gene sequence: CDR1 SGHKS, CDR2 YYEKEE (reference sequence). Trimming cost V 4 bases and J 11 bases; bases outside gene matches: 4. This CDR3 has 11 amino acids. In DNA, the CDR3 is TGTGCCAGCAGCGGGACAGGCGGGCAGTACTTC. Residues: CASSGTGGQYF. Full variable domain (remainder filled in from reference TRBV5-5 and TRBJ2-5): DAGVTQSPTHLIKTRGQQVTLRCSPISGHKSVSWYQQVLGQGPQFIFQYYEKEERGRGNFPDRFSARQFPNYSSELNVNALLLGDSALYLCASSGTGGQYFGPGTRLLVL.

This chain joins TRBV5-1 and TRBJ2-1; D is possibly TRBD1 or TRBD2 (5 bases each). The CDR3 has 13 residues. Looked up from germline, CDR1 is SGHRS and CDR2 is YFSETQ. The germline V and J ends were trimmed by 1 base and 15 bases, with 17 bases remaining between them. Here the CDR3 reads CASSLPLAGGRFF. CDR3 nucleotides: TGCGCCAGCAGCTTGCCTCTAGCTGGGGGTCGGTTCTTC.

This sequence joins TRBV5-1 and TRBJ2-5, with D possibly matching TRBD1 (5 bases). This CDR3 spans 15 amino acids. The V end was cut by 1 base, the J end by 1 base, with 11 bases between. Germline V CDR1 and CDR2: SGHRS, YFSETQ. CDR3 loop: CASSLLGQTQETQYF. The CDR3 region has the DNA TGCGCCAGCAGCTTGCTGGGGCAGACCCAAGAGACCCAGTACTTC. Filled out from reference TRBV5-1 and TRBJ2-5, the complete variable domain reads KAGVTQTPRYLIKTRGQQVTLSCSPISGHRSVSWYQQTPGQGLQFLFEYFSETQRNKGNFPGRFSGRQFSNSRSEMNVSTLELGDSALYLCASSLLGQTQETQYFGPGTRLLVL.

This rearrangement joins TRBV12-3 or TRBV12-4 to TRBJ1-4, with 7 bases lining up with TRBD1. The CDR3 loop spans 16 amino acids. V lost 9 bases and J lost 6; bases outside the gene matches: 16. The CDR3 nucleotides read TGTGCCAGTACGAGCCAAAGCGACAGGGCCTATGAAAAACTGTTTTTT. It encodes CASTSQSDRAYEKLFF.

There are a few counts of this clonotype. The rearrangement joins TRBV7-9 to TRBJ2-1; 10 nucleotides line up with TRBD2. The ends lost 1 base at V and 4 bases at J; junction bases unmatched: 4. The CDR3 sequence is 16 residues long. Germline CDR1 and CDR2: SEHNR and FQNEAQ (reference sequence). This chain's CDR3 is CASSLEAGGGYNEQFF. In DNA, the CDR3 is TGTGCCAGCAGCTTAGAAGCGGGAGGGGGTTACAATGAGCAGTTCTTC.